A selection of T cell receptor beta chains follows, all from one sample in a study of T-cell memory formation after mild COVID-19. TCRdb re-analysed the 5' RACE reads in MiXCR, keeping a single row per CDR3 protein. The repertoire holds 350,000 to 500,000 distinct CDR3 sequences, less than 25% seen once, with roughly 13% in the top ten. The specimen was PBMCs or a T cell subset sorted from them (not recorded which). The receptors stem from an adult woman who had mild COVID-19 (a few samples of this study predate the infection). Cell type and time point are not known. CDR3s include the opening cysteine and the closing phenylalanine or tryptophan. The D gene is left open where the match is weak. The size entry is marked missing in some rows and otherwise reads once, few, many or a size class.

j_gene: TRBJ1-5
v_gene: TRBV12-3/TRBV12-4
d_gene: NA
abundance: few
CDR3aa: CASSLSQGTSGPQHF
CDR3nt: TGTGCCAGCAGTTTATCGCAGGGTACCTCGGGGCCCCAGCATTTT

j_gene: TRBJ1-2
v_gene: TRBV20-1
d_gene: NA
abundance: NA
CDR3aa: CSARHGSYGYTF
CDR3nt: TGCAGTGCCAGACATGGGAGCTATGGCTACACCTTC

j_gene: TRBJ2-7
v_gene: TRBV23-1
d_gene: NA
abundance: NA
CDR3aa: CASRALASYEQYF
CDR3nt: TGCGCCAGCAGGGCCCTGGCCTCCTACGAGCAGTACTTC

j_gene: TRBJ2-5
v_gene: TRBV4-1
d_gene: NA
abundance: few
CDR3aa: CASSQVVDGETQYF
CDR3nt: TGCGCCAGCAGCCAAGTAGTGGACGGCGAGACCCAGTACTTC

j_gene: TRBJ1-2
v_gene: TRBV20-1
d_gene: NA
abundance: NA
CDR3aa: CSARVRNYGYTF
CDR3nt: TGCAGTGCTAGGGTCCGAAACTATGGCTACACCTTC

j_gene: TRBJ1-1
v_gene: TRBV7-2
d_gene: NA
abundance: few
CDR3aa: CASSLKSNSEAFF
CDR3nt: TGTGCCAGCAGCTTAAAGTCGAACTCTGAAGCTTTCTTT

j_gene: TRBJ1-5
v_gene: TRBV27
d_gene: TRBD1
abundance: NA
CDR3aa: CASRPSPRTGDNQPQHF
CDR3nt: TGTGCCAGCAGGCCCTCGCCCCGGACAGGGGACAATCAGCCCCAGCATTTT

j_gene: TRBJ1-1
v_gene: TRBV12-3/TRBV12-4
d_gene: NA
abundance: NA
CDR3aa: CASSRTRAGEAFF
CDR3nt: TGTGCCAGCTCTCGAACCCGGGCGGGCGAAGCTTTCTTT

j_gene: TRBJ1-2
v_gene: TRBV9
d_gene: NA
abundance: NA
CDR3aa: CASSSRDIIGYTF
CDR3nt: TGTGCCAGCAGCTCCCGGGACATTATTGGCTACACCTTC

j_gene: TRBJ1-1
v_gene: TRBV19
d_gene: NA
abundance: few
CDR3aa: CASSTQRRVRTEAFF
CDR3nt: TGTGCCAGTAGTACCCAGCGGAGGGTGCGGACTGAAGCTTTCTTT

j_gene: TRBJ2-1
v_gene: TRBV6-2/TRBV6-3
d_gene: TRBD1
abundance: NA
CDR3aa: CASSFNRDRARWEQFF
CDR3nt: TGTGCCAGCAGTTTCAACCGGGACAGGGCCCGGTGGGAGCAGTTCTTC

j_gene: TRBJ2-7
v_gene: TRBV9
d_gene: TRBD1
abundance: NA
CDR3aa: CASSVDPTGVDEQYF
CDR3nt: TGTGCCAGCAGCGTAGACCCGACAGGGGTGGACGAGCAGTACTTC

j_gene: TRBJ2-1
v_gene: TRBV10-2
d_gene: NA
abundance: NA
CDR3aa: CASSSGFGYRDEQFF
CDR3nt: TGCGCCAGCAGTTCAGGGTTTGGGTACAGGGATGAGCAGTTCTTC

j_gene: TRBJ2-4
v_gene: TRBV11-2
d_gene: NA
abundance: few
CDR3aa: CASRNSLGEYF
CDR3nt: TGTGCCAGCAGGAACTCTTTGGGGGAGTACTTC

j_gene: TRBJ1-1
v_gene: TRBV20-1
d_gene: NA
abundance: NA
CDR3aa: CSARRGGRSNTEAFF
CDR3nt: TGCAGTGCTAGACGCGGAGGCCGGAGTAACACTGAAGCTTTCTTT

j_gene: TRBJ1-5
v_gene: TRBV12-3/TRBV12-4
d_gene: NA
abundance: NA
CDR3aa: CASSPDSDNEPQHF
CDR3nt: TGTGCCAGCAGTCCAGACAGCGATAATGAGCCCCAGCATTTT

j_gene: TRBJ2-7
v_gene: TRBV6-5
d_gene: TRBD1
abundance: NA
CDR3aa: CASSTGQPYEQYF
CDR3nt: TGTGCCAGCAGTACGGGACAGCCCTACGAGCAGTACTTC

j_gene: TRBJ2-1
v_gene: TRBV7-9
d_gene: TRBD2
abundance: few
CDR3aa: CASSAEREIGNEQFF
CDR3nt: TGTGCCAGCAGCGCGGAGCGGGAGATAGGCAATGAGCAGTTCTTC

j_gene: TRBJ2-1
v_gene: TRBV14
d_gene: NA
abundance: NA
CDR3aa: CASSQEGSNEHFF
CDR3nt: TGTGCCAGCAGCCAAGAGGGCAGCAATGAGCACTTCTTT

j_gene: TRBJ2-5
v_gene: TRBV24-1
d_gene: TRBD2
abundance: few
CDR3aa: CATSDGSGGPIGETQYF
CDR3nt: TGTGCCACCAGTGATGGGTCGGGAGGGCCAATCGGAGAGACCCAGTACTTC

j_gene: TRBJ2-5
v_gene: TRBV4-2
d_gene: TRBD2
abundance: few
CDR3aa: CASSQGGGTSGPETQYF
CDR3nt: TGTGCCAGCAGCCAGGGGGGAGGCACTAGCGGGCCGGAGACCCAGTACTTC

j_gene: TRBJ1-5
v_gene: TRBV7-8
d_gene: NA
abundance: few
CDR3aa: CASSVFDQPQHF
CDR3nt: TGTGCCAGCTCTGTCTTCGATCAGCCCCAGCATTTT

j_gene: TRBJ2-5
v_gene: TRBV4-2
d_gene: TRBD1
abundance: NA
CDR3aa: CASSQPGQQETQYF
CDR3nt: TGTGCCAGCAGCCAACCGGGACAGCAAGAGACCCAGTACTTC

j_gene: TRBJ2-3
v_gene: TRBV4-3
d_gene: TRBD2
abundance: few
CDR3aa: CASSQVSQTSGRAEGDTQYF
CDR3nt: TGCGCCAGCAGCCAAGTTAGTCAGACTAGCGGGAGGGCTGAGGGAGATACGCAGTATTTT

j_gene: TRBJ2-6
v_gene: TRBV12-3/TRBV12-4
d_gene: TRBD2
abundance: NA
CDR3aa: CASSGTPGGSGANVLTF
CDR3nt: TGTGCCAGCAGCGGGACCCCGGGGGGCTCTGGGGCCAACGTCCTGACTTTC

j_gene: TRBJ2-1
v_gene: TRBV7-3
d_gene: TRBD2
abundance: many
CDR3aa: CASSLSGGVDNEQFF
CDR3nt: TGTGCCAGCAGCTTAAGTGGGGGGGTCGACAATGAGCAGTTCTTC

j_gene: TRBJ2-2
v_gene: TRBV24-1
d_gene: NA
abundance: NA
CDR3aa: CATSDLDFTGELFF
CDR3nt: TGTGCCACCAGTGATTTGGACTTCACCGGGGAGCTGTTTTTT

j_gene: TRBJ2-1
v_gene: TRBV2
d_gene: TRBD2
abundance: NA
CDR3aa: CASSVSPSGSYEQFF
CDR3nt: TGTGCCAGCAGTGTGTCGCCTAGCGGGAGTTATGAGCAGTTCTTC

j_gene: TRBJ1-1
v_gene: TRBV29-1
d_gene: TRBD1
abundance: few
CDR3aa: CSGDRDLGTEAFF
CDR3nt: TGCAGCGGCGACAGGGACTTGGGCACTGAAGCTTTCTTT

j_gene: TRBJ2-4
v_gene: TRBV20-1
d_gene: NA
abundance: few
CDR3aa: CSAGAVGNIQYF
CDR3nt: TGCAGTGCTGGTGCAGTGGGAAACATTCAGTACTTC

j_gene: TRBJ2-7
v_gene: TRBV7-3
d_gene: NA
abundance: few
CDR3aa: CASSLKQGPAQYF
CDR3nt: TGTGCCAGCAGCTTAAAACAGGGACCGGCGCAGTACTTC

j_gene: TRBJ1-2
v_gene: TRBV27
d_gene: NA
abundance: NA
CDR3aa: CASSFAEPPNYGYTF
CDR3nt: TGTGCCAGCAGTTTCGCAGAACCCCCTAACTATGGCTACACCTTC

j_gene: TRBJ2-5
v_gene: TRBV6-5
d_gene: TRBD1
abundance: NA
CDR3aa: CASSYGDRAGETQYF
CDR3nt: TGTGCCAGCAGTTACGGGGACAGGGCAGGAGAGACCCAGTACTTC

j_gene: TRBJ2-3
v_gene: TRBV3-1
d_gene: NA
abundance: few
CDR3aa: CASSRPGRQDADTQYF
CDR3nt: TGTGCCAGCAGCCGACCCGGCCGACAGGACGCAGATACGCAGTATTTT

j_gene: TRBJ1-5
v_gene: TRBV19
d_gene: TRBD1
abundance: NA
CDR3aa: CASSIRVGTENQPQHF
CDR3nt: TGTGCCAGTAGTATAAGGGTGGGGACAGAGAATCAGCCCCAGCATTTT

j_gene: TRBJ2-3
v_gene: TRBV3-1
d_gene: NA
abundance: NA
CDR3aa: CASSQKAGLSTDTKYF
CDR3nt: TGTGCCAGCAGCCAAAAAGCGGGTCTTAGCACAGATACGAAGTATTTT

j_gene: TRBJ2-1
v_gene: TRBV7-2
d_gene: NA
abundance: NA
CDR3aa: CASSWGQGGGNEQFF
CDR3nt: TGTGCCAGCAGCTGGGGCCAGGGGGGGGGAAATGAGCAGTTCTTC

j_gene: TRBJ1-3
v_gene: TRBV7-7
d_gene: NA
abundance: few
CDR3aa: CASSPTDEGPGNTIYF
CDR3nt: TGTGCCAGCAGCCCGACCGATGAGGGGCCCGGAAACACCATATATTTT

j_gene: TRBJ2-5
v_gene: TRBV24-1
d_gene: NA
abundance: NA
CDR3aa: CATSPTGVQTQYF
CDR3nt: TGTGCCACCAGCCCGACGGGGGTGCAGACCCAGTACTTC

j_gene: TRBJ2-7
v_gene: TRBV5-1
d_gene: TRBD1
abundance: few
CDR3aa: CASSLELTGGEQYF
CDR3nt: TGCGCCAGCAGCTTGGAATTGACAGGGGGCGAGCAGTACTTC

j_gene: TRBJ2-3
v_gene: TRBV11-3
d_gene: TRBD2
abundance: NA
CDR3aa: CASSPTSGRYADTQYF
CDR3nt: TGTGCCAGCAGCCCGACTAGCGGGAGATATGCAGATACGCAGTATTTT